Presented here are 18 T cell receptor beta chains from one specimen sequenced in a study of vaccination and CD4 T cells after COVID-19. TCRdb called the PCR reads again in MiXCR, with one record for every CDR3 protein. The sample records approximately 40,000 distinct CDR3 sequences, about 35% being singletons. Stated time point: late sampling 161 to 241 days after vaccination in a few convalescent patients. The sample consisted of CD4+ T cells from blood, taken about 7 months after SARS-CoV-2 vaccination. These receptors all stem from a human donor who had recovered from COVID-19.

The chain is built from TRBV7-6 and TRBJ2-3; possibly TRBD2 for D (6 bases). Trimming stripped 4 bases from V and 2 bases from J, with 22 bases between. CDR1 and CDR2 (germline): SGHVS, FNYEAQ. The CDR3 totals 18 residues. The CDR3: CASSSPGGPAGPTDTQYF. The CDR3, as DNA: TGTGCCAGCAGCTCACCTGGAGGGCCCGCGGGTCCCACAGATACGCAGTATTTT.

The chain joins TRBV6-1 to TRBJ2-7; maybe TRBD2 (6 bases). The germline V and J ends were trimmed by 6 bases and 4 bases, with 16 bases remaining between them. The CDR3 totals 14 residues. Germline CDR1 and CDR2: MNHNS and SASEGT. The CDR3 reads CASRVGGSVYEQYF. For the CDR3, the DNA is TGTGCCAGCAGGGTGGGGGGTAGCGTGTACGAGCAGTACTTC.

In this sample, this clonotype turned up a few times. The chain is built from TRBV27 and TRBJ2-1; 8 nucleotides line up with TRBD2. From germline, CDR1 is MNHEY and CDR2 SMNVEV (reference sequence). The trim removed 9 bases at V and 8 bases at J, leaving 15 bases unmatched. The CDR3 length is 15 residues. In DNA form, the CDR3 reads TGTGCCAGTTCCGACGGTAGCGGGACGAAGGATGAGCAGTTCTTC. Protein sequence: CASSDGSGTKDEQFF.

The chain joins TRBV27 to TRBJ1-6, with TRBD1 matching 10 bases. V gave up 2 bases and J gave up 4 bases; unmatched junction bases: 2. CDR1 and CDR2 (germline): MNHEY, SMNVEV (reference sequence). This CDR3 has 16 amino acids. The CDR3 here is CASSLGTGAYNSPLHF. The CDR3 DNA reads as TGTGCCAGCAGTTTAGGGACAGGGGCTTATAATTCACCCCTCCACTTT.

The CDR3 reads CASRPGTGDSYEQYF. Written as DNA, the CDR3 is TGTGCCAGCAGACCCGGGACAGGGGACTCCTACGAGCAGTACTTC. V is TRBV12-3 or TRBV12-4 and J is TRBJ2-7; 10 bases line up with TRBD1. V lost 6 bases, J lost 0 bases, and 5 bases stayed unmatched. This CDR3 has 15 residues.

This clonotype was detected a few times. V gene TRBV6-5 combines with J gene TRBJ2-3; 8 bases match TRBD2. The germline V gene has CDR1 MNHEY and CDR2 SVGAGI. V lost 0 bases, J lost 3 bases, and 11 bases stayed unmatched. This CDR3 contains 18 residues. DNA of the CDR3: TGTGCCAGCAGTTACTCTAGTTCGGGACTAGAAACGACAGATACGCAGTATTTT. It codes for CASSYSSSGLETTDTQYF.

This clonotype was seen a few times. The rearrangement links TRBV6-1 to TRBJ1-5, with a weak D call TRBD1 (6 bases). Trimming shortened V by 8 bases and J by 4 bases, and 15 bases separated the two germline ends. Germline V CDR1 and CDR2: MNHNS, SASEGT. This CDR3 is built from 14 residues. The CDR3 DNA sequence: TGTGCCAGCCGGAGGGAAGGGGGTAATCAGCCCCAGCATTTT. It yields the protein CASRREGGNQPQHF.

This chain links TRBV12-3 or TRBV12-4 with TRBJ1-5; the D is unclear. Trimming removed 5 bases at V and 3 bases at J, with 8 bases between. The CDR3 loop spans 13 amino acids. Written as DNA, the CDR3 is TGTGCCAGCAGTGACCAGGCCAATCAGCCCCAGCATTTT. Protein: CASSDQANQPQHF.

This clonotype has a handful of counts. This clone may be a read error of a much larger clone one base away. The chain uses TRBV7-3 and TRBJ1-2, with a tentative D call TRBD1 (5 bases). Germline-derived CDR1 and CDR2 are SGHTA and FQGTGA. This CDR3 comprises 15 residues. The CDR3 loop reads CVSSFFTGPGYGYTF. CDR3 bases: TGTGTCAGCAGCTTTTTCACAGGTCCGGGCTATGGCTACACCTTC. The whole variable domain, remainder taken from reference TRBV7-3 and TRBJ1-2, is GAGVSQTPSNKVTEKGKYVELRCDPISGHTALYWYRQSLGQGPEFLIYFQGTGAADDSGLPNDRFFAVRPEGSVSTLKIQRTERGDSAVYLCVSSFFTGPGYGYTFGSGTRLTVV.

This clonotype was seen a handful of times. The V gene is TRBV6-5, the J gene TRBJ2-7; D unclear. Germline V gives CDR1 MNHEY, CDR2 SVGAGI. Trimming stripped 4 bases from V and 2 bases from J, with 3 bases between. The CDR3 is 11 residues long. CDR3 DNA: TGTGCCAGCAGTTCTGCCTACGAGCAGTACTTC. Amino acids: CASSSAYEQYF.

This clonotype was recorded a few times. The J gene is TRBJ2-5, the V gene TRBV11-1, with 9 positions matching TRBD1. Germline CDR1 reads SGHAT; CDR2 reads FQDESV (reference sequence). V shed 1 base and J 4 bases; nucleotides not matched to a gene: 1. The CDR3 totals 14 residues. DNA of the CDR3: TGTGCCAGCAGCTTAGACAGGGGGCGAGAGACCCAGTACTTC. This codes for CASSLDRGRETQYF. The entire variable domain, with the rest obtained from reference TRBV11-1 and TRBJ2-5, is as follows: EAEVAQSPRYKITEKSQAVAFWCDPISGHATLYWYRQILGQGPELLVQFQDESVVDDSQLPKDRFSAERLKGVDSTLKIQPAELGDSAMYLCASSLDRGRETQYFGPGTRLLVL.

The chain has TRBV7-2 and TRBJ2-1, with TRBD1 as a possible D gene (7 bases). The CDR3 contains 16 residues. The V and J ends lost 1 base and 0 bases respectively, with 10 bases between them. Per germline, CDR1 SGHTA and CDR2 FQGNSA. The CDR3, as DNA: TGTGCCAGCAGCTTAGGGCAGGGGGGCTCCTACAATGAGCAGTTCTTC. Amino acid sequence: CASSLGQGGSYNEQFF.

The rearrangement joins TRBV4-2 to TRBJ1-6, with 8 bases fitting TRBD1. There are 14 residues in the CDR3. The germline V gene has CDR1 LGHNA and CDR2 YNFKEQ. The V gene end was trimmed by 1 base and the J gene end by 10 bases; junction bases not matched to a gene: 3. CDR3 in amino acids: CASSQGTGRSPLHF. The DNA of the CDR3 is TGTGCCAGCAGCCAAGGGACAGGGAGGTCACCCCTCCACTTT.

This clonotype is labeled as medium-sized (0.01 to 0.1%). The DNA for the CDR3 is TGTGCCAGCACCCAAGGGCCGGGCAATCAGCCCCAGCATTTT. As protein: CASTQGPGNQPQHF. The V gene is TRBV7-9, the J gene TRBJ1-5; D is uncertain. This CDR3 has 14 amino acids. Germline CDR1 reads SEHNR; CDR2 reads FQNEAQ (reference sequence). The ends were cut back, 7 bases at V and 2 bases at J, with 12 bases in the middle. The full variable domain, in which reference TRBV7-9 and TRBJ1-5 provide the parts outside the CDR3, is DTGVSQNPRHKITKRGQNVTFRCDPISEHNRLYWYRQTLGQGPEFLTYFQNEAQLEKSRLLSDRFSAERPKGSFSTLEIQRTEQGDSAMYLCASTQGPGNQPQHFGDGTRLSIL.

This clonotype was observed a few times. The chain recombines TRBV20-1 with TRBJ2-7; TRBD2 matches at 10 bases. The CDR3 has 14 residues. J was trimmed by 2 bases and V by 4 bases; bases with no gene match: 5. Germline V gene data show CDR1 as DFQATT and CDR2 as SNEGSKA (reference sequence). Here the CDR3 reads CSAKSGTSAYEQYF. The CDR3 DNA sequence: TGCAGTGCTAAGTCCGGGACTAGCGCCTACGAGCAGTACTTC.

On this clonotype itself: A read error is likely, as this CDR3 ends without the conserved phenylalanine or tryptophan. This chain uses TRBV10-3 with TRBJ2-5; 10 bases agree with TRBD2. The germline V gene encodes CDR1 ENHRY and CDR2 SYGVKD. Trimming at V came to 4 bases and at J to 5 bases, leaving 16 bases not matched to a gene. This CDR3 spans 18 amino acids. The CDR3 DNA is TGTGCCATCAGTGCGTCGTCGGGGCTAGCGGGAGCACGGGAGACCCAGTACTTA. Its translation: CAISASSGLAGARETQYL.

This chain connects TRBV6-1 to TRBJ2-7; 13 bases match TRBD2. The germline V gene has CDR1 MNHNS and CDR2 SASEGT. J was trimmed by 2 bases and V by 6 bases; bases with no gene match: 4. The CDR3 runs to 15 residues. The CDR3 DNA is TGTGCCAGCAGAGAGACTAGCGGGAGGCCCTACGAGCAGTACTTC. As protein: CASRETSGRPYEQYF.

This rearrangement joins TRBV18 to TRBJ2-5; D is unresolved. Trimming removed 8 bases at V and 2 bases at J, with 18 bases between. The germline V gene encodes CDR1 KGHSH and CDR2 LQKENI. The CDR3 contains 15 residues. The CDR3 region is CASPPGRISQETQYF. The CDR3 region has the DNA TGTGCCAGCCCCCCTGGGCGGATCTCTCAAGAGACCCAGTACTTC.